This TCR beta chain was profiled in a study of shared clonotypes between healthy human individuals. Whole-study results and caveats: Deeper or shallower sequencing was expected to change how clonotypes are shared among donors.

In regard to this clone: The antigen is unknown.

Authors' data handling: Because ImmunoSEQ provided only junction sequences with no quality scores, the filtering differed. TCRdb keeps only in-frame clones here, not all; method: immunoSEQ multiplex PCR. The V and J calls and clone size are taken from that table; D and trimming were inferred from the DNA. Of roughly 530,000 clones detected, approximately 95% appear once; the ten largest clones hold 0.06%. The trim removed 1 base at V and 1 base at J, leaving 2 bases unmatched. CDR1 is SGHNT, CDR2 YYREEE, per germline (reference sequence). The CDR3 sequence is 16 residues long. The origin of this receptor is a young woman in good health. The chain couples TRBV5-4 to TRBJ2-1; TRBD2 agrees at 10 bases. The sequenced sample consisted of naive CD4+ T cells sorted from blood. Regarding subset: CD45RA+ positively selected. CDR3 residues: CASSLSGRGSYNEQFF. CDR3 DNA sequence: TGTGCCAGCAGCTTGAGCGGGAGGGGATCCTACAATGAGCAGTTCTTC.